The clone carrying this T cell receptor beta chain has only one observation. Using immunoSEQ multiplex PCR, the repertoire was profiled, and TCRdb retains in-frame clones only, with some absent. The data hold roughly 64,000 clones, with roughly 80% observed a single time. The sample belongs to a study of OX40 agonist ivuxolimab in advanced cancers. About the research overall: Ivuxolimab, an antibody acting as an agonist of OX40 (CD134), was used to treat patients.

With 10 bases clipped from V and 3 bases from J, the junction kept 5 bases outside the gene matches. Germline-derived CDR1 and CDR2 are ENHRY and SYGVKD. This CDR3 is built from 13 residues. The sequences come from CD4+ or CD8+ T cells sorted from blood, collected in a trial of the OX40 agonist ivuxolimab. The receptor was derived from an adult with an advanced solid tumor such as melanoma, head and neck, liver or kidney cancer. The chain has TRBV10-3 and TRBJ1-1, with 10 bases fitting TRBD1. The CDR3 is CATKGTGDTEAFF. As DNA, the CDR3 is TGTGCCACAAAGGGGACAGGGGACACTGAAGCTTTCTTT.